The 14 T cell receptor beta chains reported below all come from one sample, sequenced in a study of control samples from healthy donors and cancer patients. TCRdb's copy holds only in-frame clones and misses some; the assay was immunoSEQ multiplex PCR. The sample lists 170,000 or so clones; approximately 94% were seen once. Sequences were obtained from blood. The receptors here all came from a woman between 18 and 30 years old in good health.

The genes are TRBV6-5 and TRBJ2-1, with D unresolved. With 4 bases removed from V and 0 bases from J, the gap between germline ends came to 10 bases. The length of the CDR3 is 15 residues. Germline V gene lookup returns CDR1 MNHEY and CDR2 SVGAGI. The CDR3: CASSSTVFSYNEQFF. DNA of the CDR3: TGTGCCAGCAGTTCTACAGTGTTCTCCTACAATGAGCAGTTCTTC.

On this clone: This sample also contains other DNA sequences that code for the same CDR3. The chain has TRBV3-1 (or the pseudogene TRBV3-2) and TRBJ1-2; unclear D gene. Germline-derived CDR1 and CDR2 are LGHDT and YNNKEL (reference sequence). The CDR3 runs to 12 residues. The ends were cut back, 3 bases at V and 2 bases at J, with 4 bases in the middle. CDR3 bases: TGTGCCAGCAGCCAGGGCAACTATGGCTACACCTTC. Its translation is CASSQGNYGYTF.

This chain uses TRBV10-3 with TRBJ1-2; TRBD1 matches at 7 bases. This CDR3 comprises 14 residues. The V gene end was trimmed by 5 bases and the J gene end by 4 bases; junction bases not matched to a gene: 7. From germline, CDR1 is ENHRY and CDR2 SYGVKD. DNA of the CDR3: TGTGCCATCAGTCGCGACAGGGAGGGCTATGGCTACACCTTC. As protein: CAISRDREGYGYTF.

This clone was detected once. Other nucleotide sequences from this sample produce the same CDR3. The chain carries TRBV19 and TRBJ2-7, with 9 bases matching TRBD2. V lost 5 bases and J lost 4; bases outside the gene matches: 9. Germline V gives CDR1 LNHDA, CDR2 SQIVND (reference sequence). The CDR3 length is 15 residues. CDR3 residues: CASSPIAGAMYEQYF. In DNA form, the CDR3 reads TGTGCCAGTAGTCCGATAGCGGGAGCAATGTACGAGCAGTACTTC. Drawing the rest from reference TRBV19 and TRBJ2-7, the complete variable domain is DGGITQSPKYLFRKEGQNVTLSCEQNLNHDAMYWYRQDPGQGLRLIYYSQIVNDFQKGDIAEGYSVSREKKESFPLTVTSAQKNPTAFYLCASSPIAGAMYEQYFGPGTRLTVT.

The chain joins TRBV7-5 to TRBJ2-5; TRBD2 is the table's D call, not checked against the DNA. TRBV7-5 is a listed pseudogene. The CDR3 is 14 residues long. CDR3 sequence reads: CARSLLTEPGTQYF. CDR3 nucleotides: TGTGCCAGAAGCTTACTAACGGAACCGGGGACCCAGTACTTC.

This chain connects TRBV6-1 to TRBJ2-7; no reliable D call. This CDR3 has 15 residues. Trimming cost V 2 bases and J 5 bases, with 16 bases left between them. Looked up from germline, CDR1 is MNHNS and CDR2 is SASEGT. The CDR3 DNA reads TGTGCCAGCAGTGAACACATGATTGTTTCCCACGAGCAGTACTTC. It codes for CASSEHMIVSHEQYF.

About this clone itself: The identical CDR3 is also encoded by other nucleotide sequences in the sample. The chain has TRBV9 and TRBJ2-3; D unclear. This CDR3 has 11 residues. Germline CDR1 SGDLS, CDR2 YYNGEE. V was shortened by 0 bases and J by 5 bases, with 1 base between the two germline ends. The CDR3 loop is CASSVGDTQYF. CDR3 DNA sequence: TGTGCCAGCAGCGTAGGAGATACGCAGTATTTT.

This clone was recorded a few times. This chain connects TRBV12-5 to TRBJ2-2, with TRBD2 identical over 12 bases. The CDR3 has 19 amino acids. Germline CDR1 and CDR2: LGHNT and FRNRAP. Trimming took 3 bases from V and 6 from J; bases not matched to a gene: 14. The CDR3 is CASGFIDRLAGVGAGELFF. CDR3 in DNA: TGTGCTAGTGGTTTCATAGATCGACTAGCGGGAGTAGGGGCCGGGGAGCTGTTTTTT.

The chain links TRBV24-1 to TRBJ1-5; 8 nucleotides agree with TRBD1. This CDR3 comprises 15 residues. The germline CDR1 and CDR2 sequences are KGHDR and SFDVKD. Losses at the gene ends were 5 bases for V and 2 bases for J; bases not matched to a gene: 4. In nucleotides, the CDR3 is TGTGCCACCAGTGCCGCGGGACAGGGCAATCAGCCCCAGCATTTT. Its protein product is CATSAAGQGNQPQHF.

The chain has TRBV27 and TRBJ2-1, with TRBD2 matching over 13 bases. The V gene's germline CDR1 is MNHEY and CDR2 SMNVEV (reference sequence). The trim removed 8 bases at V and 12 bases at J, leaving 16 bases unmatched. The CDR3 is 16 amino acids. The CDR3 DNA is TGTGCCAGCGGCACCCCGGGAACTAGCGGGGGGGCCAGGCAGTTCTTC. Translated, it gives CASGTPGTSGGARQFF.

CDR3 loop: CASSPPGTGYNGYTF. CDR3 bases: TGTGCCAGCTCACCACCTGGGACAGGGTACAATGGCTACACCTTC. This chain connects TRBV18 to TRBJ1-2; 9 bases are shared with TRBD1. The V and J ends lost 0 bases and 6 bases, in that order; junction bases with no gene match: 5. The CDR3 loop spans 15 amino acids. Germline V CDR1 and CDR2: KGHSH, LQKENI.

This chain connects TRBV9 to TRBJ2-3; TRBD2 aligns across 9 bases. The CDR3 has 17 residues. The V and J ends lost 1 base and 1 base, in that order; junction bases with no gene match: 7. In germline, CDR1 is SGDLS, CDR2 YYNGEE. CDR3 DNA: TGTGCCAGCAGCGTAACCCGGCGGGAGGGAGGCACAGATACGCAGTATTTT. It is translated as CASSVTRREGGTDTQYF.

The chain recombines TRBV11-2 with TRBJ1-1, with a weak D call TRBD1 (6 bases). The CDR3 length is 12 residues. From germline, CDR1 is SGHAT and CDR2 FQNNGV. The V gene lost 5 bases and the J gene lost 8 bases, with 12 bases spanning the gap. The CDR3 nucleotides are TGTGCCAGCAGCCCCGGGGGCAGAGAAGCTTTCTTT. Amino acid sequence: CASSPGGREAFF.

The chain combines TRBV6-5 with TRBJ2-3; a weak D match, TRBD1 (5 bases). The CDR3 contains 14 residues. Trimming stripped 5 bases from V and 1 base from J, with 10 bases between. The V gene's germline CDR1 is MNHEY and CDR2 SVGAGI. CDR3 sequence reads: CASSRTGGTDTQYF. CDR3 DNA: TGTGCCAGCAGTCGAACAGGAGGCACAGATACGCAGTATTTT.